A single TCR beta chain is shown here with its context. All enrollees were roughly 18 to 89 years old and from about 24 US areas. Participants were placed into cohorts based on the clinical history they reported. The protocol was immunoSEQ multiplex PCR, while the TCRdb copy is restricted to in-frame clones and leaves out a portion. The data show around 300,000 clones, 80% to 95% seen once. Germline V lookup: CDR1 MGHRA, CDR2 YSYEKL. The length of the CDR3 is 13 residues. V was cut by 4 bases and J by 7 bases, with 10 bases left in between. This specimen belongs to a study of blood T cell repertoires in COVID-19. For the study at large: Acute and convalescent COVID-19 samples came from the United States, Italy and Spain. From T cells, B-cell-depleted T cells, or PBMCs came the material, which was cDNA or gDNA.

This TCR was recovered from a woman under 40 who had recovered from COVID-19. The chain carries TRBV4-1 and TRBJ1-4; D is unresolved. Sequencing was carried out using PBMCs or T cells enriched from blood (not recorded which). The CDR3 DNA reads TGCGCCAGCAGCCCCTTTACAGCTGAAAAACTGTTTTTT. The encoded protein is CASSPFTAEKLFF.